These 22 T cell receptor beta chains share one sample of origin, sequenced in a study of identical twins listed by TCRdb under 2016. Library prep was done by 5' RACE. Sequenced on an Illumina HiSeq 2000. TCRdb reprocessed the public reads (quality trimming at Q25 with fastp, clone calling with MiXCR) and kept in-frame beta chains. Entries are consolidated by CDR3 protein sequence, retaining the most common genes and DNA. Present in this sample are some 660,000 distinct CDR3 sequences, less than 10% of which were seen just once. In total, the top ten clones hold 0.8% to 1% of the sample. The data also belong to a second study, concerning yellow fever vaccine responses in identical twins.

Sequenced input: PBMCs. All receptors derive from a woman aged 18-29 years in good health.

Ten or more counts support this clonotype. V is TRBV20-1 and J is TRBJ2-6; D assignment may be TRBD1 or TRBD2 (6 bases each). This CDR3 spans 16 amino acids. V gave up 2 bases and J gave up 2 bases, with 13 bases separating them. The V gene's germline CDR1 is DFQATT and CDR2 SNEGSKA (reference sequence). The CDR3, as DNA: TGCAGTGCTAGATTCGGGGGCAGGCCTGGGGCCAACGTCCTGACTTTC. It codes for CSARFGGRPGANVLTF.

The genes are TRBV14 and TRBJ2-2; 8 bases are a match to TRBD1. With 3 bases clipped from V and 0 bases from J, the junction kept 3 bases outside the gene matches. CDR1 SGHDN and CDR2 FVKESK come from the germline V gene. The CDR3 spans 16 residues. This CDR3 is CASSQTGAANTGELFF. CDR3 nucleotide sequence: TGTGCCAGCAGCCAGACAGGGGCCGCGAACACCGGGGAGCTGTTTTTT.

This chain links TRBV5-1 with TRBJ2-7; D not certain. Germline V gene data show CDR1 as SGHRS and CDR2 as YFSETQ. This CDR3 is 12 amino acids long. Trimming removed 4 bases at V and 6 bases at J, with 11 bases between. CDR3 DNA sequence: TGCGCCAGCAGCGCCGTTGGGGTCGAGCAGTACTTC. Residues: CASSAVGVEQYF.

V gene TRBV20-1 combines with J gene TRBJ2-1, with 10 bases fitting TRBD1. The CDR3 is 17 amino acids. V dropped 3 bases and J dropped 1; count of bases not matched to a gene: 9. CDR1 and CDR2 (germline): DFQATT, SNEGSKA (reference sequence). As DNA, the CDR3 is TGCAGTGCTAGCCCTCCGACAGGGGGCCTTTCCTACAATGAGCAGTTCTTC. This translates into CSASPPTGGLSYNEQFF.

The chain has TRBV4-3 and TRBJ2-7; tentative D call: TRBD2 (6 bases). The CDR3 length is 15 residues. V was clipped by 0 bases and J by 2 bases, with 11 bases between them. Germline assignment: CDR1 LGHNA and CDR2 YSLEER. CDR3 in DNA: TGCGCCAGCAGCCAAGAAAGGACTACCGCCTACGAGCAGTACTTC. Residues: CASSQERTTAYEQYF.

This clonotype was seen a handful of times. J is TRBJ2-7 and V is TRBV15; 11 nucleotides agree with TRBD1. With V trimmed by 3 bases and J by 5 bases, 3 bases remained unmatched. CDR1 is LNHNV, CDR2 YYDKDF, per germline (reference sequence). The CDR3 extends over 14 amino acids. The CDR3: CATSRDRGQDEQYF. Written as DNA, the CDR3 is TGTGCCACCAGCAGGGACAGGGGGCAGGACGAGCAGTACTTC.

The DNA of the CDR3 is TGTGCCAGCAGTTCCGAATTAGCGGGAAGCTCCTACAATGAGCAGTTCTTC. Translated, it gives CASSSELAGSSYNEQFF. This chain links TRBV28 with TRBJ2-1; 8 bases are shared with TRBD2. The CDR3 has 17 amino acids. The germline gives CDR1 MDHEN, CDR2 SYDVKM. Germline trimming cut 4 bases from V and 0 bases from J; bases unmatched to any gene: 8.

The chain uses TRBV7-2 and TRBJ2-4, with TRBD2 matching 8 bases. This CDR3 is 17 amino acids long. CDR1 SGHTA and CDR2 FQGNSA come from the germline V gene. The V and J ends lost 2 bases and 0 bases, in that order; junction bases with no gene match: 6. The DNA for the CDR3 is TGTGCCAGCAGCTTAAGGACTAGCAAACTAGCCAAAAACATTCAGTACTTC. Its translation: CASSLRTSKLAKNIQYF.

The V gene is TRBV12-3 or TRBV12-4, the J gene TRBJ2-7; D may be TRBD2 (5 bases). V gave up 6 bases and J gave up 4 bases, with 10 bases separating them. The CDR3 has 12 residues. As DNA, the CDR3 is TGTGCCAGCAGGTCCTCGGGGTACGAGCAGTACTTC. This encodes CASRSSGYEQYF.

The rearrangement uses TRBV4-3 and TRBJ2-1, with 13 nucleotides matching TRBD2. V gave up 0 bases and J gave up 8 bases; unmatched junction bases: 13. This CDR3 spans 19 amino acids. Germline CDR1 and CDR2: LGHNA and YSLEER. The CDR3 protein is CASSQEPWRTSGSSDEQFF. The CDR3 bases are TGCGCCAGCAGCCAAGAACCTTGGAGGACTAGCGGGAGTTCGGATGAGCAGTTCTTC.

There are a few counts of this clonotype. The rearrangement joins TRBV7-6 to TRBJ2-7; D is possibly TRBD1 (6 bases). This CDR3 is 16 amino acids long. The V gene lost 2 bases and the J gene lost 0 bases, with 14 bases spanning the gap. Germline V lookup: CDR1 SGHVS, CDR2 FNYEAQ. The CDR3 is CASSLLGTTSSYEQYF. The CDR3 bases are TGTGCCAGCAGCTTATTAGGGACAACGAGCTCCTACGAGCAGTACTTC.

A few counts support this clonotype. The CDR3 DNA reads TGTGCCAGCAGTTACCCGGACAGAAACAATGAGCAGTTCTTC. It is translated as CASSYPDRNNEQFF. This chain uses TRBV6-5 with TRBJ2-1, with D possibly TRBD1 on 6 matching bases. CDR1 and CDR2 (germline): MNHEY, SVGAGI. The CDR3 runs to 14 residues. V lost 2 bases and J 5 bases, leaving 10 bases between the germline ends.

The chain combines TRBV7-2 with TRBJ2-3; D unclear. Looked up from germline, CDR1 is SGHTA and CDR2 is FQGNSA. V lost 6 bases to trimming and J lost 0 bases, with 4 bases between them. This CDR3 has 12 amino acids. The CDR3 reads CASRWSTDTQYF. CDR3 DNA: TGTGCCAGCAGGTGGAGCACAGATACGCAGTATTTT.

The chain combines TRBV12-3 or TRBV12-4 with TRBJ2-3; 10 nucleotides align to TRBD2. This CDR3 region has 18 residues. Trimming removed 6 bases from V and 2 bases from J; junction bases left unmatched: 14. CDR3 DNA sequence: TGTGCCAGCAGACACCCCCTGGTTCTAGCGGGAGACACAGATACGCAGTATTTT. Its protein is CASRHPLVLAGDTDTQYF.

This clonotype was recorded many times. The CDR3 coding sequence is TGTGCCAGCAGAAGTCCTGAGGAGTTCGGGAGCTATGGCTACACCTTC. Its translation is CASRSPEEFGSYGYTF. The chain employs TRBV12-3 or TRBV12-4 and TRBJ1-2; D remains ambiguous. The CDR3 runs 16 residues. Trimming removed 6 bases at V and 4 bases at J, with 21 bases between.

The rearrangement links TRBV30 to TRBJ2-7; 7 bases map to TRBD1. CDR1 is GTSNPN and CDR2 is SVGIG in the germline V gene (reference sequence). The junction had 4 bases not matched to a gene; V was cut back by 4 bases and J by 4 bases. This CDR3 has 12 residues. DNA for the CDR3: TGTGCCTGGATGGGGGACAGATACGAGCAGTACTTC. This encodes CAWMGDRYEQYF.

This clonotype has just a few counts. The chain recombines TRBV24-1 with TRBJ2-1; D might be TRBD2 (5 bases). The V gene's germline CDR1 is KGHDR and CDR2 SFDVKD. V lost 5 bases and J lost 0, with 13 bases in between. This CDR3 has 16 residues. The CDR3, as DNA: TGTGCCACCAGTGCTAAGCGAGGGAGCTCCTACAATGAGCAGTTCTTC. As protein: CATSAKRGSSYNEQFF.

This clonotype occurred many times. The V gene is TRBV25-1, the J gene TRBJ2-7; TRBD2 is a possible D gene (6 bases). Germline lookup yields CDR1 MGHDK and CDR2 SYGVNS. Trimming stripped 3 bases from V and 3 bases from J, with 15 bases between. There are 15 residues in the CDR3. CDR3: CASSEGGILSYEQYF. Here the CDR3 DNA reads TGTGCCAGCAGTGAGGGGGGAATACTAAGCTACGAGCAGTACTTC.

V gene TRBV12-3 or TRBV12-4 combines with J gene TRBJ2-2, with D unresolved. This CDR3 is built from 15 residues. V dropped 8 bases and J dropped 2 bases, with 15 bases sitting between them. CDR3 DNA: TGTGCCAGCGAAAAGATGCCAGCCAACACCGGGGAGCTGTTTTTT. Translating gives CASEKMPANTGELFF.

V gene TRBV28 combines with J gene TRBJ2-7; D is undetermined. The CDR3 loop spans 12 amino acids. Germline assignment: CDR1 MDHEN and CDR2 SYDVKM. The V end lost 5 bases, the J end lost 2 bases, and 7 bases lay between the germline ends. As DNA, the CDR3 is TGTGCCAGCAGTGCAGAGCCCTACGAGCAGTACTTC. Encoded protein: CASSAEPYEQYF.

The V and J genes are TRBV20-1 and TRBJ2-5, with 10 bases aligning to TRBD2. The CDR3 loop spans 14 amino acids. V was pared by 3 bases and J by 5 bases, with 6 bases of the junction left unmatched. Per the germline V gene, CDR1 is DFQATT and CDR2 is SNEGSKA (reference sequence). The CDR3 here is CSARLAGVGETQYF. DNA of the CDR3: TGCAGTGCTAGGCTAGCGGGAGTCGGGGAGACCCAGTACTTC.

In this sample, this clonotype turned up a few times. V usage is TRBV12-3 or TRBV12-4 and J usage is TRBJ2-1, with 15 bases matching TRBD2. V shed 5 bases and J 5 bases; nucleotides not matched to a gene: 10. CDR3 length: 18 residues. The CDR3 here is CASSPGLAGGGSNNEQFF. CDR3 sequence (DNA): TGTGCCAGCAGTCCGGGACTAGCGGGAGGAGGGAGCAACAATGAGCAGTTCTTC.